Listed below are T cell receptor beta chains from one sample, sequenced in a study of shared clonotypes between healthy human individuals. Profiling relied on immunoSEQ multiplex PCR, and the TCRdb table lists in-frame clones only, not all of them. The sample gives some 2,000,000 clones, roughly 94% of which show up once; 0.1% to 0.15% is in the top ten. Specimen: naive CD4+ T cells sorted from blood. The source is a man in his late teens or twenties in good health. Each CDR3 is given with its conserved first and last residue. D genes are given only for firm matches. Rows give clone size only sometimes, using once, few, many, or a class for an expanded clone.

>TRBV6-5|TRBD2|once|TRBJ2-5|15
CASSPGLAGQETQYF
TGTGCCAGCAGTCCCGGACTAGCGGGACAAGAGACCCAGTACTTC
>TRBV5-1|TRBD1|-|TRBJ1-2|16
CASSLDRDQPSTGYTF
TGCGCCAGCAGCCTGGACAGGGACCAACCCTCGACGGGCTACACCTTC
>TRBV7-9|-|-|TRBJ2-5|12
CASSSLVETQYF
TGTGCCAGCAGTTCTCTCGTAGAGACCCAGTACTTC
>TRBV30|-|-|TRBJ1-5|16
CAWSVGGGNSNQPQHF
TGTGCCTGGAGTGTAGGAGGAGGGAATAGCAATCAGCCCCAGCATTTT
>TRBV18|-|-|TRBJ2-1|14
CASSRGGVNNEQFF
TGTGCCAGCTCACGGGGCGGGGTTAACAATGAGCAGTTCTTC
>TRBV11-2|TRBD1|-|TRBJ2-2|16
CASSHPGTGNTGELFF
TGTGCCAGCAGCCACCCCGGGACAGGGAACACCGGGGAGCTGTTTTTT
>TRBV7-2|-|once|TRBJ2-7|13
CASSLDRADEQYF
TGTGCCAGCAGCTTAGACAGGGCCGACGAGCAGTACTTC
>TRBV10-2|-|-|TRBJ2-2|13
CASAGQFAGELFF
TGCGCCAGCGCTGGACAGTTTGCCGGGGAGCTGTTTTTT
>TRBV9|-|-|TRBJ2-3|13
CASSAYLSTSLYF
TGTGCCAGCAGCGCATACCTTTCGACTAGTTTGTATTTT
>TRBV5-1|-|-|TRBJ2-5|15
CASSLRPLGQETQYF
TGCGCCAGCAGCCTAAGACCCCTTGGCCAAGAGACCCAGTACTTC
>TRBV10-2|-|once|TRBJ2-5|16
CASSDPPSGGKETQYF
TGCGCCAGCAGTGATCCCCCCTCGGGCGGAAAAGAGACCCAGTACTTC
>TRBV6-6|-|-|TRBJ1-5|15
CASSDYEDVYQPQHF
TGTGCCAGCAGTGACTACGAGGACGTCTATCAGCCCCAGCATTTT
>TRBV6-1|TRBD1|-|TRBJ2-2|17
CASSVSNRGPNTGELFF
TGTGCCAGCAGTGTCTCGAACAGGGGTCCCAACACCGGGGAGCTGTTTTTT
>TRBV5-6|-|-|TRBJ2-6|15
CASSWPDSGANVLTF
TGTGCCAGCAGCTGGCCCGACTCTGGGGCCAACGTCCTGACTTTC
>TRBV6-5|-|-|TRBJ2-7|14
CASSYSSVSYEQYF
TGTGCCAGCAGTTACTCGTCCGTCTCCTACGAGCAGTACTTC
>TRBV6-1|-|-|TRBJ1-1|12
CASRSQAPVAFF
TGTGCCAGCAGAAGTCAGGCTCCGGTAGCTTTCTTT
>TRBV11-3|TRBD1|-|TRBJ2-7|13
CASSSDGTGTTYF
TGTGCCAGCAGCTCCGACGGGACAGGTACTACGTACTTC
>TRBV10-1|TRBD1|-|TRBJ2-1|12
CASSESGQGPFF
TGCGCCAGCAGTGAATCCGGACAGGGCCCCTTCTTC
>TRBV5-4|TRBD2|-|TRBJ2-1|16
CASSPSREGSYNEQFF
TGTGCCAGCAGTCCCTCACGGGAGGGTTCCTACAATGAGCAGTTCTTC
>TRBV27|TRBD1|-|TRBJ2-1|14
CASTRTGAYNEQFF
TGTGCCAGCACCCGGACAGGGGCCTACAATGAGCAGTTCTTC
>TRBV9|-|-|TRBJ2-7|15
CASSVDWDRPYEQYF
TGTGCCAGCAGCGTAGATTGGGATCGTCCCTACGAGCAGTACTTC
>TRBV5-6|-|-|TRBJ1-1|15
CASSLPGGAEGEAFF
TGTGCCAGCAGCTTACCTGGAGGGGCAGAAGGGGAAGCTTTCTTT
>TRBV7-3|-|-|TRBJ1-6|13
CASSLSMGTPLHF
TGTGCCAGCAGCTTATCCATGGGGACACCCCTCCACTTT
>TRBV18|TRBD2|-|TRBJ2-3|15
CASSWTSGRPDTQYF
TGTGCCAGCTCATGGACTAGCGGGAGACCAGATACGCAGTATTTT
>TRBV6-1|-|-|TRBJ1-3|16
CASSEAPVYMRNTIYF
TGTGCCAGCAGTGAAGCGCCGGTATATATGAGAAACACCATATATTTT
>TRBV10-2|-|-|TRBJ2-2|17
CASRPAVLGRNTGELFF
TGCGCCAGCAGGCCCGCGGTCTTAGGGCGGAACACCGGGGAGCTGTTTTTT
>TRBV2|-|-|TRBJ2-2|13
CASSLDSTGELFF
TGTGCCAGCAGCCTGGACAGCACCGGGGAGCTGTTTTTT
>TRBV30|TRBD2|-|TRBJ2-7|14
CAWRVAGSPYEQYF
TGTGCCTGGAGGGTAGCGGGATCCCCCTACGAGCAGTACTTC
>TRBV5-1|-|-|TRBJ2-7|16
CASSLGHGRAQYEQYF
TGCGCCAGCAGCTTGGGTCACGGCAGGGCTCAGTACGAGCAGTACTTC
>TRBV6-1|-|-|TRBJ2-7|13
CASSASSSYEQYF
TGTGCCAGCAGTGCTAGTAGCTCCTACGAGCAGTACTTC
>TRBV9|TRBD1|-|TRBJ2-7|14
CASSAGQGLYEQYF
TGTGCCAGCAGCGCGGGACAGGGTCTCTACGAGCAGTACTTC
>TRBV19|TRBD1|-|TRBJ1-2|13
CATRQGANYGYTF
TGTGCCACTCGACAGGGGGCGAACTATGGCTACACCTTC
>TRBV11-2|-|-|TRBJ1-5|14
CASRREGYNQPQHF
TGTGCCAGCAGAAGAGAAGGGTACAATCAGCCCCAGCATTTT
>TRBV30|-|-|TRBJ2-2|12
CAWTLPNGELFF
TGTGCCTGGACCCTCCCCAACGGGGAGCTGTTTTTT
>TRBV30|TRBD2|-|TRBJ2-7|14
CAWTGTRGSYEQYF
TGTGCCTGGACGGGGACTAGGGGCTCCTACGAGCAGTACTTC
>TRBV7-8|-|-|TRBJ2-7|14
CASSPREATYEQYF
TGTGCCAGCAGCCCCCGCGAAGCCACCTACGAGCAGTACTTC
>TRBV7-3|TRBD1|-|TRBJ2-7|14
CASALSTGNYEQYF
TGTGCCAGCGCATTATCGACAGGGAACTACGAGCAGTACTTC
>TRBV9|TRBD2|-|TRBJ2-6|19
CASSVSPGGPSYGANVLTF
TGTGCCAGCAGCGTAAGTCCGGGAGGGCCCTCATATGGGGCCAACGTCCTGACTTTC
>TRBV11-2|-|-|TRBJ2-1|14
CASSPRSSYNEQFF
TGTGCCAGCAGCCCACGGAGCTCCTACAATGAGCAGTTCTTC
>TRBV11-2|-|once|TRBJ2-5|17
CASSPTWLAGGRETQYF
TGTGCCAGCAGCCCCACCTGGCTAGCTGGGGGGAGGGAGACCCAGTACTTC
>TRBV7-2|-|once|TRBJ2-6|15
CASTLTSSGANVLTF
TGTGCCAGCACCCTTACTAGCTCTGGGGCCAACGTCCTGACTTTC
>TRBV6-1|-|-|TRBJ1-5|12
CASSEPGQPQHF
TGTGCCAGCAGTGAGCCCGGTCAGCCCCAGCATTTT
>TRBV7-2|TRBD1|-|TRBJ1-4|14
CASRGTVTNEKLFF
TGTGCCAGCAGGGGGACAGTAACTAATGAAAAACTGTTTTTT
>TRBV10-3|-|once|TRBJ1-5|15
CAISDLGGSNQPQHF
TGTGCCATCAGTGACCTGGGGGGGAGCAATCAGCCCCAGCATTTT
>TRBV28|-|-|TRBJ1-4|15
CASKRGGTTNEKLFF
TGTGCCAGCAAAAGGGGGGGTACAACTAATGAAAAACTGTTTTTT
>TRBV6-5|-|-|TRBJ1-2|13
CASSYSERVGYTF
TGTGCCAGCAGTTACTCGGAAAGGGTAGGCTACACCTTC
>TRBV2|-|once|TRBJ2-2|12
CASSEGAGELFF
TGTGCCAGCAGTGAAGGGGCCGGGGAGCTGTTTTTT
>TRBV9|TRBD1|-|TRBJ1-2|14
CASTYGQGGYGYTF
TGTGCCAGCACCTATGGACAGGGGGGCTATGGCTACACCTTC
>TRBV11-2|-|-|TRBJ2-3|14
CASSFARGSDTQYF
TGTGCCAGCAGCTTTGCCCGAGGCTCGGATACGCAGTATTTT
>TRBV5-4|-|-|TRBJ1-1|16
CASSLGAWALNTEAFF
TGTGCCAGCAGCTTGGGTGCTTGGGCCCTGAACACTGAAGCTTTCTTT
>TRBV28|-|few|TRBJ1-2|10
CASRAGGYTF
TGTGCCAGCAGGGCAGGTGGCTACACCTTC